This T cell receptor (beta chain) emerged from a study of vaccination effects on CD4 cells after COVID-19. Assay: immunoSEQ multiplex PCR; the TCRdb copy retains only in-frame clones and omits some. In the table there are under 40,000 clones, around 70% of which are singletons. This clone was counted between two and nine times. The target antigen is unknown. Antigen-specific CD4+ T cells were expanded (with viral peptide pools) by the ViraFEST assay ahead of sequencing. CD4+ T cell isolation took place after less than 13 days of culture. It was two doses of either the BNT162b2 or mRNA-1273 vaccine that participants received. The sequence was obtained from a human donor who received a COVID-19 vaccine. The material was CD4+ T cells from PBMCs cultured with HCoV-229E spike peptides, obtained after COVID-19 vaccination.

The CDR3 DNA reads as TGTGCCATCAGTGCCGGACAGGGGGGTACCGGGGAGCTGTTTTTT. Its protein is CAISAGQGGTGELFF. The chain employs TRBV10-3 and TRBJ2-2; the match to TRBD1 covers 10 bases. Trimming removed 4 bases from V and 5 bases from J; junction bases left unmatched: 4. The CDR3 is 15 residues long. Looked up from germline, CDR1 is ENHRY and CDR2 is SYGVKD.